The 13 T cell receptor beta chains below were found in one sample sequenced in a study of T cell responses to AZD1222 COVID-19 vaccine. The data were produced by immunoSEQ multiplex PCR, yet TCRdb's version contains in-frame clones alone and is incomplete. The sample contains 100,000 to 150,000 clones, more than 70% of which appear only once. The sequences come from peripheral blood, collected on day 0 of AZD1222 vaccination. These receptors were taken from an adult in good health.

This chain uses TRBV21-1 with TRBJ2-3; TRBD2 reflects the table's D call only, with no check against the DNA. TRBV21-1 is recorded as a pseudogene. The CDR3 contains 16 residues. In nucleotides, the CDR3 is TGTGCCAGCACCAAAACGGGGGGCTTGTGCACAGATACGCAGTATTTT. Translation gives CASTKTGGLCTDTQYF.

This rearrangement joins TRBV11-3 to TRBJ2-2; 12 bases are a match to TRBD2. V gave up 5 bases and J gave up 1 base; unmatched junction bases: 2. The CDR3 spans 16 residues. Germline V gene data show CDR1 as SGHNT and CDR2 as YENEEA. CDR3 nucleotide sequence: TGTGCCAGCAGCCCACTAGCGGGAGGGAACACCGGGGAGCTGTTTTTT. Translating it yields CASSPLAGGNTGELFF.

V gene TRBV28 combines with J gene TRBJ1-2; D is perhaps TRBD1 (5 bases). The germline gives CDR1 MDHEN, CDR2 SYDVKM. The V end lost 7 bases, the J end lost 6 bases, and 27 bases lay between the germline ends. The CDR3 is made up of 17 amino acids. The CDR3 sequence is CASTSTPGGGGEDGYTF. CDR3 nucleotides: TGTGCCAGCACCTCGACCCCTGGGGGGGGAGGGGAGGATGGCTACACCTTC.

V gene TRBV6-5 combines with J gene TRBJ2-1, with 8 bases lining up with TRBD2. Trimming cost V 6 bases and J 6 bases; bases outside gene matches: 10. Germline CDR1 MNHEY, CDR2 SVGAGI. The CDR3 spans 15 residues. CDR3 DNA sequence: TGTGCCAGCAGCTCCCATAGCGGGAATAGCAATGAGCAGTTCTTC. It specifies CASSSHSGNSNEQFF.

The chain couples TRBV2 to TRBJ2-5; no reliable D call. This CDR3 region has 11 residues. V was cut by 6 bases and J by 4 bases, with 6 bases left in between. Germline V gene lookup returns CDR1 SNHLY and CDR2 FYNNEI. The CDR3 nucleotides are TGTGCCAGCAGGTCAGGAGAGACCCAGTACTTC. It yields the protein CASRSGETQYF.

This clone came up once. The chain carries TRBV6-5 and TRBJ1-3, with a tentative D call TRBD1 (6 bases). The CDR3 consists of 15 residues. Germline loops: CDR1 MNHEY, CDR2 SVGAGI. The V end lost 5 bases, the J end lost 4 bases, and 15 bases lay between the germline ends. CDR3 region: CASSPLKRGGNTIYF. CDR3 bases: TGTGCCAGCAGTCCCCTCAAGAGGGGGGGAAACACCATATATTTT.

V usage is TRBV28 and J usage is TRBJ2-7; a possible D gene is TRBD2 (6 bases). The V gene's germline CDR1 is MDHEN and CDR2 SYDVKM. V shed 6 bases and J shed 0 bases, with 18 bases lying between them. The CDR3 covers 16 residues. In DNA form, the CDR3 reads TGTGCCAGCAGATCCCCGGGACTGATCAGCTCCTACGAGCAGTACTTC. Its translation: CASRSPGLISSYEQYF. Full variable domain (remainder filled in from reference TRBV28 and TRBJ2-7): DVKVTQSSRYLVKRTGEKVFLECVQDMDHENMFWYRQDPGLGLRLIYFSYDVKMKEKGDIPEGYSVSREKKERFSLILESASTNQTSMYLCASRSPGLISSYEQYFGPGTRLTVT.

This chain links TRBV18 with TRBJ1-1, with D possibly being TRBD1 (5 bases). CDR3 length: 13 residues. V dropped 4 bases and J dropped 3 bases, with 9 bases sitting between them. CDR1 and CDR2 (germline): KGHSH, LQKENI. The CDR3 spells CASSRSRDTEAFF. In DNA form, the CDR3 reads TGTGCCAGCTCACGCTCCAGGGACACTGAAGCTTTCTTT.

This chain joins TRBV5-1 and TRBJ2-1, with 9 bases aligning to TRBD2. This CDR3 is 15 amino acids long. CDR1 and CDR2 (germline): SGHRS, YFSETQ. The junction had 6 bases not matched to a gene; V was cut back by 2 bases and J by 6 bases. For the CDR3, the DNA is TGCGCCAGCAGCTTTTCGGTAGCGGGGGCCAATGAGCAGTTCTTC. Its translation is CASSFSVAGANEQFF.

The chain is built from TRBV30 and TRBJ1-2; the D is unclear. This CDR3 comprises 14 residues. Germline CDR1 GTSNPN, CDR2 SVGIG (reference sequence). V lost 0 bases and J 4 bases, leaving 12 bases between the germline ends. This CDR3 is CAWSVDGVVYGYTF. The CDR3 DNA reads as TGTGCCTGGAGTGTTGACGGGGTTGTCTATGGCTACACCTTC. Drawing the rest from reference TRBV30 and TRBJ1-2, the complete variable domain is SQTIHQWPATLVQPVGSPLSLECTVEGTSNPNLYWYRQAAGRGLQLLFYSVGIGQISSEVPQNLSASRPQDRQFILSSKKLLLSDSGFYLCAWSVDGVVYGYTFGSGTRLTVV.

V and J are TRBV28 and TRBJ2-1; 11 bases line up with TRBD2. The CDR3 length is 15 residues. J gave up 8 bases and V 3 bases, and 6 bases lay outside the gene matches. CDR1 and CDR2 (germline): MDHEN, SYDVKM. CDR3 sequence reads: CASSLFSGGADEQFF. The CDR3 region has the DNA TGTGCCAGCAGTTTGTTTAGCGGGGGGGCCGATGAGCAGTTCTTC.

In DNA, the CDR3 is TGTGCCACCAGCAACGCGGGAGGTTACAATGAGCAGTTCTTC. Encoded protein: CATSNAGGYNEQFF. The rearrangement links TRBV15 to TRBJ2-1; 8 bases match TRBD2. The junction had 3 bases not matched to a gene; V was cut back by 4 bases and J by 4 bases. The CDR3 covers 14 residues. From germline, CDR1 is LNHNV and CDR2 YYDKDF (reference sequence).

This clone was found once. The chain recombines TRBV7-2 with TRBJ1-5; 10 bases are shared with TRBD1. Germline V CDR1 and CDR2: SGHTA, FQGNSA. V gave up 5 bases and J gave up 4 bases; unmatched junction bases: 8. The CDR3 is 16 residues long. The CDR3 protein is CASSPRQGAPNQPQHF. In DNA form, the CDR3 reads TGTGCCAGCAGCCCGAGACAGGGGGCCCCTAATCAGCCCCAGCATTTT.